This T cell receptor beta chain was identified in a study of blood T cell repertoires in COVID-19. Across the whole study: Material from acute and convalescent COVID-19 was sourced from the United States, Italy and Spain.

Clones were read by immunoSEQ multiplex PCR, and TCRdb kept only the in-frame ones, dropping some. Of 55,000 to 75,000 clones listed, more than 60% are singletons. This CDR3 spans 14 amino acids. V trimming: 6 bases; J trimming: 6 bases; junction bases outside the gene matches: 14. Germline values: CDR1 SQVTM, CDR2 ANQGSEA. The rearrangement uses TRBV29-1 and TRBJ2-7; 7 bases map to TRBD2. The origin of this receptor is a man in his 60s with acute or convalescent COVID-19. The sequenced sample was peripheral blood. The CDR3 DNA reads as TGCAGCGTATCTAGCGGAAAACGGGAGTCCGAGCAGTACTTC. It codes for CSVSSGKRESEQYF.